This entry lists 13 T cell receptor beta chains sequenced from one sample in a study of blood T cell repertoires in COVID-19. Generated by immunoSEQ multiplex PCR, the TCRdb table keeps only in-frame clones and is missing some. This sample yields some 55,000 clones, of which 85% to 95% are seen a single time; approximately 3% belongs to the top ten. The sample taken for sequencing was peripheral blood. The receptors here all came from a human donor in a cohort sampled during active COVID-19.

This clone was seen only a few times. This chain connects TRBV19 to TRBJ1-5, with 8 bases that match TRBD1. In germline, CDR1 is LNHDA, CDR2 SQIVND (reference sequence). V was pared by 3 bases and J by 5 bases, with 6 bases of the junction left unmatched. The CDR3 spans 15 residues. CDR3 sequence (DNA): TGTGCCAGTAGTATCGGACAGGGTATAGATCAGCCCCAGCATTTT. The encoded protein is CASSIGQGIDQPQHF.

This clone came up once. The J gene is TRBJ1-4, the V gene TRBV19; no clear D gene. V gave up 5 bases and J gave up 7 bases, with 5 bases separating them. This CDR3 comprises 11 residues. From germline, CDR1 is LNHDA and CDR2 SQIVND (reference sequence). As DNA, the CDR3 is TGTGCCAGTAGTTTTCGTGAAAAACTGTTTTTT. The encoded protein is CASSFREKLFF.

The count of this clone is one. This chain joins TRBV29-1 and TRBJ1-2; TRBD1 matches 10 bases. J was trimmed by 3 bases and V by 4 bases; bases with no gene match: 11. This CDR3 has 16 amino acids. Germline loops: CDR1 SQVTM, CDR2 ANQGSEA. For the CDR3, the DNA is TGCAGCGTTGCCAAATTACCGGGACAGGGGCACTATGGCTACACCTTC. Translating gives CSVAKLPGQGHYGYTF.

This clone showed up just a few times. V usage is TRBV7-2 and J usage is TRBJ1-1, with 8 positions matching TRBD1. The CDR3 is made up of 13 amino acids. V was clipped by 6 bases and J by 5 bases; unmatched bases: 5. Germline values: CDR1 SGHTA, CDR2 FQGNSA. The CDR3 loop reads CASRDRGGTEAFF. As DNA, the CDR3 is TGTGCCAGCAGAGACAGGGGTGGTACTGAAGCTTTCTTT.

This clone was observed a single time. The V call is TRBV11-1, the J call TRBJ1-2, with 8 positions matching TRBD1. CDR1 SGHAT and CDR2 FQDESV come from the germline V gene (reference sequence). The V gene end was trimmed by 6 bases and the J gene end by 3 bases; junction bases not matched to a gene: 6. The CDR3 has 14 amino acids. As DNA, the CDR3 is TGTGCCAGCAGACCTAGACAGGGGCACTATGGCTACACCTTC. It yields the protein CASRPRQGHYGYTF.

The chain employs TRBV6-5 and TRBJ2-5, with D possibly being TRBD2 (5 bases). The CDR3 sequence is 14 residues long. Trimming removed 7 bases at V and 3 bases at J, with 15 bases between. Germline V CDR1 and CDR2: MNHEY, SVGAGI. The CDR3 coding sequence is TGTGCCAGCAACAAGAGGTGGGGAGAAGAGACCCAGTACTTC. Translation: CASNKRWGEETQYF.

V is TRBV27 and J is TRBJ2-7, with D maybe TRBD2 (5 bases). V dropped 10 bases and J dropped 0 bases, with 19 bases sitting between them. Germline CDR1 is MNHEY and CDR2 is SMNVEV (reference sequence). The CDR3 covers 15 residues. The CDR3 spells CATIERGYFSYEQYF. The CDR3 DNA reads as TGTGCCACCATCGAACGCGGGTATTTCTCCTACGAGCAGTACTTC.

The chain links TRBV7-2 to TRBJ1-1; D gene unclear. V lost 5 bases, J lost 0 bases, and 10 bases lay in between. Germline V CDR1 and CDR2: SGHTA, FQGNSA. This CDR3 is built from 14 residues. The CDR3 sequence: CASSPVRMNTEAFF. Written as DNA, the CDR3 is TGTGCCAGCAGCCCGGTGCGGATGAACACTGAAGCTTTCTTT.

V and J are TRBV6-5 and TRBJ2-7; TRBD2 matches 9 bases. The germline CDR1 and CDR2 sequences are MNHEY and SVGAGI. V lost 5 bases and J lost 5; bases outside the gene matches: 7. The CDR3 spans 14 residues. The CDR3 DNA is TGTGCCAGCAGTATAGGACTAGCGAATGACGAGCAGTACTTC. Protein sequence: CASSIGLANDEQYF.

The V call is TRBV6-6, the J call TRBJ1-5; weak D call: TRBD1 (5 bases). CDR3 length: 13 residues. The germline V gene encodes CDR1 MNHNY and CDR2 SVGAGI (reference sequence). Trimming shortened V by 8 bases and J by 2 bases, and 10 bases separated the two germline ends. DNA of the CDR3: TGTGCCAGCGGGGGGGATGGCAATCAGCCCCAGCATTTT. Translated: CASGGDGNQPQHF.

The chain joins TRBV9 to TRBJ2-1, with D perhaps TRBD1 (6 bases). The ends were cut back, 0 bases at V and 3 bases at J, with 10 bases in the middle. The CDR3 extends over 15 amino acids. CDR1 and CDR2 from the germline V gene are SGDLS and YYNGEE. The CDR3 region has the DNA TGTGCCAGCAGCGTAGAGGGACAAAACTACAATGAGCAGTTCTTC. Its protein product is CASSVEGQNYNEQFF.

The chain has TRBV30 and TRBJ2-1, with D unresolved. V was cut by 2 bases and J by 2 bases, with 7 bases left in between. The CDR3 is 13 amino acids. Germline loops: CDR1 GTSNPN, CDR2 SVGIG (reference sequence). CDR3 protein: CAWSSGAYNEQFF. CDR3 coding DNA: TGTGCCTGGAGTTCTGGAGCCTACAATGAGCAGTTCTTC.

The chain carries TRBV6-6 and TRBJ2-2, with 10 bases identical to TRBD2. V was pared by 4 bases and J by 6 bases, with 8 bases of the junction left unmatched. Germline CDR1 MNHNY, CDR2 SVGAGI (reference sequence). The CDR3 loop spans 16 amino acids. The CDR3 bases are TGTGCCAGCAGTTCCTCGGAGCGGGGGGGCGCCGGGGAGCTGTTTTTT. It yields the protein CASSSSERGGAGELFF.